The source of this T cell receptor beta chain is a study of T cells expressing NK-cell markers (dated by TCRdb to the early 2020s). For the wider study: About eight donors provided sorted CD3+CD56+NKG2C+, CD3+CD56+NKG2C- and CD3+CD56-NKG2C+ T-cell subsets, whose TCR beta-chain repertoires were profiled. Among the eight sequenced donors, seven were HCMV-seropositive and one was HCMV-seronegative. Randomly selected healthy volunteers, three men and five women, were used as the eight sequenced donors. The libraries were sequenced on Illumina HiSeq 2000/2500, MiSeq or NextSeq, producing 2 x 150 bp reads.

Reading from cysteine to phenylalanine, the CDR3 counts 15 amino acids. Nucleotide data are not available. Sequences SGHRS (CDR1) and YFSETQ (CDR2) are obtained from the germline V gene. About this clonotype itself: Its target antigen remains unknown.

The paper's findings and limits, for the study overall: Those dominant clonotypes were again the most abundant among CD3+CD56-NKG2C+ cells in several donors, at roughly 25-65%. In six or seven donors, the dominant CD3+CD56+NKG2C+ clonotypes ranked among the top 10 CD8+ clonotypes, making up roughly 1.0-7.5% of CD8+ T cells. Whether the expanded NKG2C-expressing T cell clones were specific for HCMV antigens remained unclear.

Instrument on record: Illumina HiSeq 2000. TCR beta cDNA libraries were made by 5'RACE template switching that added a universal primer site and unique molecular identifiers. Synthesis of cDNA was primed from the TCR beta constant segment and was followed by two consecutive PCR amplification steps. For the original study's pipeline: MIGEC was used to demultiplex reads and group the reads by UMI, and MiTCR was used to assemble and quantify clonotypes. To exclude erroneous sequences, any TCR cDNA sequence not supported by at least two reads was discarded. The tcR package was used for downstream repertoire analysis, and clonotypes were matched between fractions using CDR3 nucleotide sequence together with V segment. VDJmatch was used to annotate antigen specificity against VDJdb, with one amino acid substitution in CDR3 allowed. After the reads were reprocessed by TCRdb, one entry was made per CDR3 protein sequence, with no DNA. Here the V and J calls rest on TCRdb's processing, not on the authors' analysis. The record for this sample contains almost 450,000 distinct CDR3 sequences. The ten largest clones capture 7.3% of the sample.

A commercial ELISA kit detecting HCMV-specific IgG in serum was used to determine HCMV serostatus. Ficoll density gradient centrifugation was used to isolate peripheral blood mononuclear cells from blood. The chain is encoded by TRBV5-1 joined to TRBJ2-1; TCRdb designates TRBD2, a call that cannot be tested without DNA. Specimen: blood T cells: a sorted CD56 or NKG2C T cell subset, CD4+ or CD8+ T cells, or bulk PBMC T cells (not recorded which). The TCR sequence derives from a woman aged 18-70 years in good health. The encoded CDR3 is CASSNGTSGYNEQFF. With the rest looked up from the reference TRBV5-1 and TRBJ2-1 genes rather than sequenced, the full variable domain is KAGVTQTPRYLIKTRGQQVTLSCSPISGHRSVSWYQQTPGQGLQFLFEYFSETQRNKGNFPGRFSGRQFSNSRSEMNVSTLELGDSALYLCASSNGTSGYNEQFFGPGTRLTVL.